This T cell receptor beta chain is drawn from a study of T cell repertoires in cytomegalovirus infection. As for the study in general: Public TCR beta signatures marked donors with CMV infection and the matching HLA.

This clonotype was found a few times. The antigen is undetermined. Points from the study as a whole: Public TCR beta family frequency separated CMV-and-HLA carriers, including in an independent cohort.

Each CDR3 protein is one row after TCRdb ran MiXCR on the reads. The sample has 650,000 to 850,000 distinct CDR3 sequences, 25% to 30% seen once. Germline CDR1 MNHEY, CDR2 SVGEGT. The CDR3 contains 13 residues. Trimming stripped 0 bases from V and 6 bases from J, with 5 bases between. The receptor was isolated from a human donor in good health (CMV status not recorded). Some clones in this sample may be carry-over from other donors' samples. Sequences were derived from cultured CD8+ T cells from PBMCs, sampled from culture after CMV antigen stimulation. The V and J genes are TRBV6-2 or TRBV6-3 and TRBJ2-2, with a weak D call TRBD2 (5 bases). The CDR3 protein is CASSYSEAGELFF. The CDR3 coding sequence is TGTGCCAGCAGTTACTCGGAGGCCGGGGAGCTGTTTTTT.